Each of the 32 T cell receptor beta chains below was sequenced from the same sample in a study of blood T cells in healthy people across ages. A sample-barcoded 5' primer and a J-beta primer mix were used in a second PCR of roughly 7 to 11 cycles. TCRdb fed the 5' RACE reads into MiXCR, producing one record per CDR3 protein. The sample has under 800,000 distinct CDR3 sequences; around 21% are singletons. The sample was blood. Receptors were obtained from a man aged 65 to 85 in good health.

As DNA, the CDR3 is TGTGCCAGCAGTTTAACAGGGGGCAGTGGCTACACCTTC. It encodes CASSLTGGSGYTF. The chain joins TRBV27 to TRBJ1-2; TRBD1 aligns across 9 bases. This CDR3 is 13 amino acids long. The J segment lost 7 bases and the V segment lost 2 bases, leaving 2 bases of the junction unmatched. CDR1 and CDR2 (germline): MNHEY, SMNVEV (reference sequence).

The chain couples TRBV20-1 to TRBJ1-1; perhaps TRBD1 as D (6 bases). Germline V gene data show CDR1 as DFQATT and CDR2 as SNEGSKA (reference sequence). The length of the CDR3 is 14 residues. V lost 4 bases, J lost 0 bases, and 12 bases lay in between. Written as DNA, the CDR3 is TGCAGTGCTAACACAGGGCCCTTGAACACTGAAGCTTTCTTT. Amino acid sequence: CSANTGPLNTEAFF.

This clonotype was seen a handful of times. The rearrangement links TRBV14 to TRBJ2-1; a possible D gene is TRBD2 (6 bases). The J call could be wrong; TRBJ2-7 is a better fit for the DNA end. Germline lookup yields CDR1 SGHDN and CDR2 FVKESK. CDR3 size: 16 residues. CDR3 sequence: CASSQHFGEVAAEQYF. For the CDR3, the DNA is TGTGCCAGCAGCCAACACTTCGGGGAGGTGGCCGCCGAGCAGTACTTC.

As concerns this clonotype: Mismatch with germline at one junction end may stem from a read error. Here the CDR3 DNA reads TGTGCTAGTGCTGGTCGGGATTTGGAGACCCAGTGCTTC. Protein: CASAGRDLETQCF. The V call is TRBV12-5, the J call TRBJ2-5; TRBD2 might be the D (5 bases). The CDR3 is 13 amino acids. Germline CDR1 is LGHNT and CDR2 is FRNRAP.

The V gene is TRBV3-1, the J gene TRBJ2-3, with D unresolved. The CDR3 loop spans 15 amino acids. V was pared by 1 base and J by 1 base, with 9 bases between. The germline V gene encodes CDR1 LGHDT and CDR2 YNNKEL (reference sequence). The CDR3 DNA sequence: TGTGCCAGCAGCCAAGGCGCTTCCGGCACAGATACGCAGTATTTT. Translating gives CASSQGASGTDTQYF.

This chain uses TRBV7-2 with TRBJ2-2; D is ambiguous. The germline CDR1 and CDR2 sequences are SGHTA and FQGNSA. V was cut by 2 bases and J by 1 base, with 8 bases left in between. The CDR3 has 15 residues. The CDR3 DNA sequence: TGTGCCAGCAGCTTAAGTAGCAAGAACACCGGGGAGCTGTTTTTT. Translation gives CASSLSSKNTGELFF. Looking up the rest from reference TRBV7-2 and TRBJ2-2 gives the full variable domain: GAGVSQSPSNKVTEKGKDVELRCDPISGHTALYWYRQSLGQGLEFLIYFQGNSAPDKSGLPSDRFSAERTGGSVSTLTIQRTQQEDSAVYLCASSLSSKNTGELFFGEGSRLTVL.

Many counts were recorded for this clonotype. CDR3 loop: CASSDPVPSGFYNEQFF. The CDR3 bases are TGCGCCAGCAGCGATCCAGTACCTAGCGGGTTCTACAATGAGCAGTTCTTC. The chain is built from TRBV5-1 and TRBJ2-1; 8 positions agree with TRBD2. The CDR3 is 17 residues long. Unmatched junction bases numbered 12, after V lost 4 bases and J lost 3 bases. Germline V gives CDR1 SGHRS, CDR2 YFSETQ.

The table lists this clonotype with a few counts. The V gene is TRBV15, the J gene TRBJ2-7; possibly TRBD1 or TRBD2 for D (5 bases each). CDR1 LNHNV and CDR2 YYDKDF come from the germline V gene (reference sequence). The CDR3 length is 13 residues. V shed 3 bases and J shed 4 bases, with 10 bases lying between them. In DNA form, the CDR3 reads TGTGCCACCAGCAGGGAGAGGGGTTACGAGCAGTACTTC. This gives the protein CATSRERGYEQYF.

The rearrangement uses TRBV7-2 and TRBJ2-3, with D maybe TRBD2 (5 bases). Per germline, CDR1 SGHTA and CDR2 FQGNSA. This CDR3 is 16 amino acids long. Trimming cost V 1 base and J 0 bases, with 11 bases left between them. As DNA, the CDR3 is TGTGCCAGCAGCTTAGAACCGGGATCGAGCACAGATACGCAGTATTTT. Translated: CASSLEPGSSTDTQYF.

The chain employs TRBV5-1 and TRBJ2-5, with 8 bases identical to TRBD2. The J call may be wrong; the DNA end is better matched by TRBJ2-1. CDR1 is SGHRS and CDR2 is YFSETQ in the germline V gene. The CDR3 spans 15 residues. In DNA, the CDR3 is TGCGCCAGCAGCTCGATTACGGGAGGGATGGGGGAGCAGTTCTTC. Protein sequence: CASSSITGGMGEQFF.

This rearrangement joins TRBV20-1 to TRBJ2-1; TRBD1 matches 8 bases. Germline CDR1 DFQATT, CDR2 SNEGSKA (reference sequence). Trimming took 3 bases from V and 3 from J; bases not matched to a gene: 7. This CDR3 has 15 amino acids. The CDR3, as DNA: TGCAGTGCTAGGCCCGGACAGGGAATCTACAATGAGCAGTTCTTC. Its translation is CSARPGQGIYNEQFF.

The CDR3 DNA sequence: TGCAGTGCTAACCGGGACATCCAAGAGACCCAGTACTTC. It codes for CSANRDIQETQYF. The V call is TRBV20-1, the J call TRBJ2-5; D might be TRBD1 (6 bases). CDR1 is DFQATT and CDR2 is SNEGSKA in the germline V gene (reference sequence). This CDR3 contains 13 residues. V lost 4 bases, J lost 1 base, and 10 bases lay in between.

This rearrangement joins TRBV25-1 to TRBJ1-6; no definite D call. The V and J ends lost 6 bases and 5 bases respectively, with 11 bases between them. The CDR3 runs to 14 residues. Germline CDR1 MGHDK, CDR2 SYGVNS. The CDR3 DNA is TGTGCCAGCAGGGAAGACACCGATAATTCACCCCTCCACTTT. Translating it yields CASREDTDNSPLHF.

This clonotype was seen only a few times. A much more abundant neighbour one base away suggests this may be a read error. V usage is TRBV3-1 and J usage is TRBJ1-4, with a weak D call TRBD1 (6 bases). The V gene lost 1 base and the J gene lost 7 bases, with 7 bases spanning the gap. The CDR3 length is 13 residues. Germline V gene data show CDR1 as LGHDT and CDR2 as YNNKEL (reference sequence). CDR3 bases: TGTGCCAGCAGCCAAGGGACAGCTGAAAAACTGTTTTTT. The encoded protein is CASSQGTAEKLFF.

CDR3 nucleotides: TGTGCCAGCAGCGCGGGACAGGGAAGGGAAAAACTGTTTTTT. This encodes CASSAGQGREKLFF. The V and J genes are TRBV4-2 and TRBJ1-4; 9 bases fit TRBD1. Germline V gives CDR1 LGHNA, CDR2 YNFKEQ. V shed 5 bases, J shed 8 bases, and the junction held 6 bases outside the gene matches. CDR3 length equals 14 residues.

V and J are TRBV20-1 and TRBJ2-3, with TRBD2 identical over 9 bases. Trimming cost V 6 bases and J 0 bases; bases outside gene matches: 7. Germline CDR1 and CDR2: DFQATT and SNEGSKA (reference sequence). This CDR3 has 15 residues. The CDR3 DNA follows: TGCAGTGCCCTGGGGGCGGGAGGGAGCACAGATACGCAGTATTTT. This gives the protein CSALGAGGSTDTQYF.

The chain employs TRBV11-2 and TRBJ2-5, with unresolved D. Germline V gene data show CDR1 as SGHAT and CDR2 as FQNNGV. Trimming stripped 2 bases from V and 5 bases from J, with 9 bases between. The CDR3 contains 13 residues. CDR3 loop: CASSLSSRETQYF. CDR3 coding DNA: TGTGCCAGCAGCTTATCGTCTCGGGAGACCCAGTACTTC.

The rearrangement joins TRBV2 to TRBJ2-5, with D maybe TRBD2 (6 bases). The CDR3 consists of 15 residues. V was shortened by 6 bases and J by 5 bases, with 19 bases between the two germline ends. Germline assignment: CDR1 SNHLY and CDR2 FYNNEI. In DNA, the CDR3 is TGTGCCAGCAGCCGGACTGGCGGGATTTTGGAGACCCAGTACTTC. Its protein is CASSRTGGILETQYF.

A note on this clonotype: The junction and the germline gene differ at one end; a read error may be behind it. V is TRBV7-9 and J is TRBJ2-5; D may match TRBD1 or TRBD2 (5 bases each). Judging by the DNA end, TRBJ2-7 fits better; the J call may be wrong. The CDR3 totals 16 residues. Germline CDR1 is SEHNR and CDR2 is FQNEAQ (reference sequence). CDR3 coding DNA: TGCGCCAGCAGCTCCCAAAGAAGGGACGGACGCTACGAGCAGTACTTC. This sequence encodes CASSSQRRDGRYEQYF.

This clonotype was found a few times. CDR3 sequence: CASSSAGTHQETQYF. As DNA, the CDR3 is TGTGCCAGCAGTTCAGCCGGGACACACCAAGAGACCCAGTACTTC. This chain links TRBV28 with TRBJ2-5; D possibly corresponds to TRBD1 (6 bases). The germline V gene encodes CDR1 MDHEN and CDR2 SYDVKM. This CDR3 comprises 15 residues. Trimming left V 4 bases short and J 0 bases short, with 12 bases between.

This clonotype turned up a few times. CDR3 sequence reads: CASSLTPTEQYF. CDR3 nucleotide sequence: TGTGCCAGCAGCTTAACCCCCACCGAGCAGTACTTC. The chain couples TRBV7-9 to TRBJ2-7; D is uncertain. Germline loops: CDR1 SEHNR, CDR2 FQNEAQ (reference sequence). The CDR3 is made up of 12 amino acids. The ends were cut back, 2 bases at V and 6 bases at J, with 8 bases in the middle.

The chain has TRBV3-1 and TRBJ2-4, with TRBD2 identical over 9 bases. Germline V gives CDR1 LGHDT, CDR2 YNNKEL (reference sequence). The length of the CDR3 is 17 residues. V shed 4 bases and J 1 base; nucleotides not matched to a gene: 8. The CDR3 DNA reads TGTGCCAGCAGCCGTTGGGATAGCGGGAGTGCCAAAAACATTCAGTACTTC. It encodes CASSRWDSGSAKNIQYF.

The rearrangement uses TRBV5-1 and TRBJ2-5; 12 bases agree with TRBD2. Looked up from germline, CDR1 is SGHRS and CDR2 is YFSETQ. The length of the CDR3 is 16 residues. The V gene end was trimmed by 4 bases and the J gene end by 3 bases; junction bases not matched to a gene: 7. The CDR3 loop is CASSTGLAGRKETQYF. CDR3 nucleotide sequence: TGCGCCAGCAGCACTGGACTAGCGGGAAGGAAAGAGACCCAGTACTTC.

V is TRBV20-1 and J is TRBJ2-1, with a weak D call TRBD2 (6 bases). CDR3 length equals 10 residues. CDR1 and CDR2 (germline): DFQATT, SNEGSKA (reference sequence). The germline V and J ends were trimmed by 7 bases and 11 bases, with 12 bases remaining between them. The CDR3 is CSVEAGKQFF. The CDR3 region has the DNA TGCAGTGTAGAAGCGGGCAAGCAGTTCTTC.

This clonotype was seen only a few times. For the CDR3, the DNA is TGTGCCAGCAGCGTTCTGCAGGGTGGGTACAATGAGCAGTTCTTC. It encodes CASSVLQGGYNEQFF. The chain employs TRBV9 and TRBJ2-1, with TRBD1 as a possible D gene (5 bases). Germline V gene sequence: CDR1 SGDLS, CDR2 YYNGEE. This CDR3 is built from 15 residues. V lost 2 bases and J lost 4, with 13 bases in between.

CDR3 sequence reads: CASKHRWQGITEAFF. Here the CDR3 DNA reads TGTGCCAGCAAACACCGGTGGCAGGGTATTACTGAAGCTTTCTTT. The chain uses TRBV6-6 and TRBJ1-1, with TRBD1 as a possible D gene (5 bases). V lost 7 bases, J lost 5 bases, and 20 bases lay in between. The CDR3 totals 15 residues. Germline CDR1 and CDR2: MNHNY and SVGAGI (reference sequence).

Many counts were recorded for this clonotype. The chain combines TRBV29-1 with TRBJ2-3, with 9 bases fitting TRBD2. Germline CDR1 and CDR2: SQVTM and ANQGSEA. The CDR3 is 11 residues long. J was trimmed by 8 bases and V by 6 bases; bases with no gene match: 3. CDR3 residues: CSVREGGTQYF. The CDR3 DNA reads TGCAGCGTGCGGGAGGGAGGTACGCAGTATTTT.

This clonotype was recorded a few times. The rearrangement uses TRBV2 and TRBJ2-5; tentative D call: TRBD1 (5 bases). The CDR3 runs to 14 residues. The germline V gene encodes CDR1 SNHLY and CDR2 FYNNEI. Trimming cost V 5 bases and J 0 bases, with 10 bases left between them. The CDR3 nucleotides are TGTGCCAGCAGTTCAACAGGTCACCAAGAGACCCAGTACTTC. Its protein product is CASSSTGHQETQYF. Looking up the rest from reference TRBV2 and TRBJ2-5 gives the full variable domain: EPEVTQTPSHQVTQMGQEVILRCVPISNHLYFYWYRQILGQKVEFLVSFYNNEISEKSEIFDDQFSVERPDGSNFTLKIRSTKLEDSAMYFCASSSTGHQETQYFGPGTRLLVL.

This clonotype occurred once. The rearrangement uses TRBV12-3 or TRBV12-4 and TRBJ1-1, with 8 bases matching TRBD1. The CDR3 length is 14 residues. V shed 3 bases, J shed 8 bases, and the junction held 8 bases outside the gene matches. The CDR3 DNA sequence: TGTGCCAGCAGTTTTTCGTCAGGGGGCGCAGAAGCTTTCTTT. Its translation: CASSFSSGGAEAFF.

The gene calls are TRBV30 and TRBJ2-5; D unresolved. Germline-derived CDR1 and CDR2 are GTSNPN and SVGIG (reference sequence). The CDR3 loop spans 13 amino acids. The V gene lost 3 bases and the J gene lost 2 bases, with 10 bases spanning the gap. The CDR3 reads CAWSRRQQETQYF. CDR3 in DNA: TGTGCCTGGAGCAGGCGGCAACAAGAGACCCAGTACTTC.

This clonotype was detected a few times. The chain couples TRBV7-2 to TRBJ2-7; tentatively, D is TRBD1 or TRBD2 (6 bases each). The CDR3 is 13 amino acids. Germline V gene lookup returns CDR1 SGHTA and CDR2 FQGNSA. Trimming cost V 7 bases and J 6 bases, with 16 bases left between them. CDR3 region: CASNLFRGGEQYF. CDR3 nucleotides: TGTGCCAGCAACCTATTCAGGGGAGGCGAGCAGTACTTC.

This clonotype was counted only a few times. This chain connects TRBV29-1 to TRBJ1-3; 7 bases map to TRBD1. V dropped 6 bases and J dropped 16; count of bases not matched to a gene: 12. Germline V gene data show CDR1 as SQVTM and CDR2 as ANQGSEA. The length of the CDR3 is 11 residues. The CDR3 nucleotides are TGCAGCGTCGGACAGACAGGGCCAGGTTATTTT. It encodes CSVGQTGPGYF.